This T cell receptor (beta chain) emerged from a study of shared clonotypes between healthy human individuals (dated by TCRdb to 2020 to 2022). Concerning the study at large: Three men and two women, aged 18 to 49 years, made up the cohort. Different laboratories and diverse techniques were used to prepare libraries and sequence TCR repertoires, to increase sequencing depth and limit assay-specific biases. Blood TCR repertoires of five healthy adults were deeply sequenced to estimate repertoire size and the extent of clonotype sharing between individuals. For each donor, three plates each were used for CD4 naive and CD4 memory, two plates were used for CD8 naive, and one plate was used for CD8 memory. Leukapheresis yielded between about 0.94 and 8.9 billion PBMCs per donor. What the study reported, not specific to this receptor: Incomplete sequencing was indicated by rarefaction of sorted-subset datasets, despite the large sequencing depth. Compared with non-shared clonotypes, the clonotypes found in all four sorted-subset donors had higher generation probabilities. The small number of donors limited the genetic and exposure-history diversity represented. Sampling was limited to blood, and TCR repertoires in tissue likely differ from TCR repertoires in blood. Sharing across several donors was observed for around 5% of naive CD4, over 3% of naive CD8, about 2.5% of memory CD4, and roughly 0.4% of memory CD8 clonotypes. Naive subsets generally had larger estimated clonotype richness than memory subsets. Pairwise subsampling indicated that sequencing depth was expected to affect the degree of clonotype sharing among donors.

As concerns this clone: This receptor's antigen is unknown. No clone much larger than this one lies a single base away; base qualities are absent.

The donors were healthy, HIV-negative adults with no recently reported acute infections or vaccinations. Every donor was a Caucasian adult living in Nashville, Tennessee, USA. Magnetic negative selection was used to enrich CD4+ T cells, after which naive cells were positively selected on CD45RA and the negative fraction became the memory subset. Blood was obtained by leukapheresis, after which PBMCs were separated by Ficoll-Histopaque density gradient centrifugation and cryopreserved in liquid nitrogen vapor phase. Analytical flow cytometry was used to check the purity and quantity of every magnetically sorted T cell population. Genomic DNA was isolated from every sorted fraction and measured by UV absorbance on a Nanodrop 2000c. The CDR3 starts with the cysteine, ends with the phenylalanine, and has 15 residues. Here the CDR3 DNA is all that survives: 45 bases in frame from base 1. CDR1 is given as MNHNY and CDR2 as SVGAGI, both from the germline V gene (reference sequence). At the junction V is shortened by 0 bases and J by 3 bases, with 10 bases in between.

Using the deep immunoSEQ assay, TCR CDR3 regions were amplified from genomic DNA by multiplex PCR. Genomic DNA extracted from each cell subset was distributed evenly over all wells of several immunoSEQ 96-well plates, and each plate served as one replicate. Each replicate PCR for sorted subsets received about 200 ng genomic DNA, equal to 30,000 or so T cell genomes. Purified libraries were measured with a Qubit 3.0 fluorometer, size-checked on a Bioanalyzer 2100, and measured again with the KAPA Library Quantification kit. Every immunoSEQ 96-well plate was sequenced on a separate single-read 150-cycle Illumina NextSeq 550 flow cell. The original methods were these. Because the immunoSEQ output held only junctional sequences and lacked quality scores, the filtering could not match the filtering applied to full-length reads. Sequences were annotated with PyIR, a Python wrapper for IgBLAST v1.9, using IMGT germline references to assign V/J genes and CDR3. Reads were removed for weak V/J assignments (E-value above 1e-6), missing CDR3, stop codons, out-of-frame junctions, or ambiguous translated residues. A V3J clonotype was defined by an identical inferred V gene, J gene, and CDR3 amino acid sequence. Percentage overlap between repertoires was computed as shared unique clonotypes divided by the size of the smaller repertoire. Richness of each repertoire was evaluated using RTK rarefaction, the Chao1 estimator, and Recon v2.1 estimates of unobserved clonotypes. For all TCRbeta clonotypes obtained by the gDNA method from a handful of donors, generation probabilities were computed with OLGA. Entries here come from immuneACCESS through TCRdb and include only in-frame sequences with V and J called. Some clones fail to appear in such tables; in the studies checked, an unresolved V gene covers under half of the shortfall, and the cause of the remainder is unknown. V, J and clone size are taken as reported in that table, and D and trimming were inferred from the DNA itself. The sample table records around 1 million clones; over 60% of these occur just once. The ten largest account for approximately 1.5% of the sample.

The chain was built from TRBV6-6 and TRBJ2-3; the D segment cannot be called with confidence. The sequence came from a young man in good health. The specimen was memory CD4+ T cells sorted from blood. Interpreted using the paper, the cell subset or site label stands for: CD45RA-negative fraction. The CDR3 region reads CASSYSTLPTDTQYF. The nucleotides read TGTGCCAGCAGTTACTCTACTTTGCCTACAGATACGCAGTATTTT.